This TCR beta chain originates from a study of T cells in Graves' hyperthyroidism and ophthalmopathy (dated by TCRdb to the late 2010s). Turning to the overall study: Peripheral blood samples were taken at initial diagnosis, before any treatment was given. The study also compared thyroid tissue and blood T-cell repertoires from a handful of Graves' hyperthyroidism patients. A discovery cohort of about 100 patients, fewer than 50 with Graves' ophthalmopathy and 55 to 65 with stable Graves' hyperthyroidism, was used to find distinguishing TCR V-J signatures. The 100 discovery patients were randomly split 7:3 into training and test sets. Once sampling was done, hyperthyroidism patients were given methimazole at a starting dose of 30 mg daily, whereas ophthalmopathy patients were given high-dose intravenous methylprednisolone. An independent validation cohort of about 20 hyperthyroidism patients and about 16 patients who later progressed to ophthalmopathy tested prospective prediction of ophthalmopathy. The paper describes TCR Vbeta CDR3 sequencing of 140 or so peripheral blood samples, made up of under 50 ophthalmopathy patients, approximately 76 hyperthyroidism patients and 17 progressor patients. Broader findings and caveats from the paper: No statistical method was used to fix the sample size in advance, and group allocation was not hidden from the investigators. A 13 V-J signature model separated ophthalmopathy from stable hyperthyroidism, with about 88% sensitivity and roughly 81% specificity in cross-validation and 80%/75% in testing. In validation, the model predicted progression to ophthalmopathy with 55% to 71% sensitivity and approximately 78% specificity, a median of about 6.7 months before onset. Most expanded thyroid clonotypes (frequency above 0.001) were also detected in blood, suggesting blood repertoires may reflect thyroid immune responses.

The CDR3, cysteine through phenylalanine, is 16 amino acids long. Of the read, only the CDR3 DNA is kept; its 48 bases are in frame from base 1. As encoded in the germline V gene, CDR1 is SNHLY while CDR2 is FYNNEI. V loses 6 bases, J loses 0 bases, and the germline ends lie 14 bases apart. This clonotype turned up a few times. What antigen it recognizes has not been identified. One base away lies a much larger clone, so this may be a sequencing read error. Graves' hyperthyroidism was defined as stable when no progression to ophthalmopathy occurred over 18 months of follow-up. Hyperthyroidism patients were aged 18 to 65 years and newly diagnosed, with disease duration of less than 2 months. Exclusion was applied to patients with uncontrolled infections, other autoimmune diseases, pregnancy or lactation. Diagnoses were established on the basis of clinical symptoms, serum thyroxine and TRAb, thyroid ultrasound, and orbital computed tomography. PBMCs were separated from 7.5 to 10 ml of fresh peripheral blood using Ficoll-Paque density gradient centrifugation. Total RNA was extracted using Trizol reagent, and RNA quality was assessed on an Agilent 2100 Bioanalyzer.

The TCR beta CDR3 regions were amplified from the RNA transcripts. The first round of RT-PCR for the TCR CDR3 was performed with the HTBI primer set and the Qiagen OneStep RT-PCR kit. The libraries were constructed in a second round of multiplex PCR and then size-selected and purified. The libraries were sequenced on an Illumina HiSeq2000 using paired-end 100 bp reads. Processing in the source paper ran as follows. Raw data were processed with SOAPnuke, discarding reads with adapters, uncalled bases, mean Phred below 15, or no exact constant-primer or identifier match. High-quality paired reads were merged using COPE v1.2.5, and each unique nucleotide sequence was defined as a clonotype. Clonotypes were aligned to IMGT TRBV, TRBD and TRBJ reference segments using MiTCR v1.1. Only V-J combinations with frequency above 0.0001, covering 98% to 99.2% of repertoires, were analysed. A TCS score was defined as the ratio between F50 (clonal expansion) and ExV (chaos), using BLOSUM62-based TCRdist between CDR3 peptides within each V-J. Welch's t-statistics and random forest reduced roughly 530 V-J features to under 15, which were used in a naive Bayes classifier (R e1071). Using fastp at Q25 and MiXCR, TCRdb reprocessed the public reads and kept productive beta chains. For every CDR3 protein sequence, its rows merge into one entry that carries the most common genes and DNA. The V and J calls and clone size are TCRdb's, not the authors'. The sample has some 210,000 distinct CDR3 sequences on record, 17% of them singletons. Clones ranked in the top ten supply roughly 50% of the sample.

The clonotype was recovered from a man in his forties or fifties with Graves' hyperthyroidism. What was sequenced was blood. The receptor chain draws on TRBV2 and TRBJ2-2; the D gene identity is not certain. The CDR3 in this case is CASSETPPANTGELFF. The DNA sequence is given as TGTGCCAGCAGCGAGACACCACCGGCGAACACCGGGGAGCTGTTTTTT.